These 23 T cell receptor beta chains originate from one sample sequenced in a study of PD-1 blockade in classical Hodgkin lymphoma. Repertoires were generated with immunoSEQ multiplex PCR, while TCRdb's copy carries only in-frame clones and drops some. The sample shows 60,000 to 75,000 clones, 90% of them seen only once. All patients relapsed after autologous stem cell transplantation, and brentuximab vedotin exposure varied. Sample: peripheral blood mononuclear cells (PBMCs), taken at baseline. These TCRs come from a human donor with classical Hodgkin lymphoma.

The chain couples TRBV23-1 to TRBJ1-4; tentatively, D is TRBD1 (5 bases). TRBV23-1 carries the ORF label, with uncertain function. Trimming shortened V by 0 bases and J by 7 bases, and 15 bases separated the two germline ends. The CDR3 runs to 16 residues. The CDR3 DNA is TGCGCCAGCAGTCAATCTAGGGACCTTGGTCGTGAAAAACTGTTTTTT. Its protein product is CASSQSRDLGREKLFF.

This clone was counted once. The chain joins TRBV2 to TRBJ2-5; 10 bases fit TRBD2. V shed 4 bases, J shed 5 bases, and the junction held 7 bases outside the gene matches. This CDR3 contains 15 residues. The germline V gene encodes CDR1 SNHLY and CDR2 FYNNEI. The CDR3 DNA is TGTGCCAGCAGTGGGAGCGGGGGGGCCGGGGAGACCCAGTACTTC. Its translation is CASSGSGGAGETQYF.

This chain links TRBV9 with TRBJ2-3; D not certain. The ends were cut back, 0 bases at V and 0 bases at J, with 5 bases in the middle. The CDR3 has 14 amino acids. Germline V gene data show CDR1 as SGDLS and CDR2 as YYNGEE. The CDR3: CASSVEPSTDTQYF. As DNA, the CDR3 is TGTGCCAGCAGCGTAGAACCTAGCACAGATACGCAGTATTTT.

This clone turned up a few times. The J gene is TRBJ2-7, the V gene TRBV27; the D is unclear. V was trimmed by 6 bases and J by 0 bases, leaving 18 bases between them. CDR3 length: 16 residues. Germline lookup yields CDR1 MNHEY and CDR2 SMNVEV (reference sequence). The CDR3 nucleotides are TGTGCCAGCAGAAGTTACCCCCCCACAGCCTCCTACGAGCAGTACTTC. It specifies CASRSYPPTASYEQYF.

DNA for the CDR3: TGTGCCAGCAGCAACCGGGACATGGTCTACGAGCAGTACTTC. Translated: CASSNRDMVYEQYF. V is TRBV7-2 and J is TRBJ2-7; a possible D gene is TRBD1 (6 bases). Trimming shortened V by 5 bases and J by 3 bases, and 14 bases separated the two germline ends. CDR3 length equals 14 residues. Germline loops: CDR1 SGHTA, CDR2 FQGNSA.

CDR3 coding DNA: TGTGCCAGCAGCCATCTTTTGGGCGGTTCCTACAATGAGCAGTTCTTC. It specifies CASSHLLGGSYNEQFF. The J gene is TRBJ2-1, the V gene TRBV5-5; no reliable D call. V was clipped by 4 bases and J by 1 base, with 15 bases between them. The CDR3 contains 16 residues. Germline CDR1 and CDR2: SGHKS and YYEKEE (reference sequence).

This clone is a singleton in its sample. This rearrangement joins TRBV5-1 to TRBJ2-3; possible D gene TRBD1, 5 bases. Germline CDR1 is SGHRS and CDR2 is YFSETQ. Trimming stripped 1 base from V and 5 bases from J, with 11 bases between. The CDR3 is 14 residues long. CDR3 residues: CASSLNQGEDTQYF. Here the CDR3 DNA reads TGCGCCAGCAGCTTGAACCAGGGTGAAGATACGCAGTATTTT.

The rearrangement uses TRBV6-1 and TRBJ2-1; the match to TRBD2 covers 8 bases. CDR1 is MNHNS and CDR2 is SASEGT in the germline V gene. The CDR3 is 12 amino acids. V shed 10 bases and J 5 bases; nucleotides not matched to a gene: 4. The CDR3 here is CATGGFNNEQFF. The CDR3 DNA is TGTGCCACGGGGGGGTTCAACAATGAGCAGTTCTTC.

V usage is TRBV7-8 and J usage is TRBJ2-7, with D possibly being TRBD2 (6 bases). CDR1 is SGHVS and CDR2 is FQNEAQ in the germline V gene. The CDR3 spans 13 residues. V lost 8 bases to trimming and J lost 3 bases, with 14 bases between them. The CDR3 spells CASSGGEIYEQYF. The CDR3 DNA reads as TGTGCCAGCTCCGGCGGGGAGATCTACGAGCAGTACTTC. The full variable domain, its missing parts supplied by reference TRBV7-8 and TRBJ2-7, is GAGVSQSPRYKVAKRGQDVALRCDPISGHVSLFWYQQALGQGPEFLTYFQNEAQLDKSGLPSDRFFAERPEGSVSTLKIQRTQQEDSAVYLCASSGGEIYEQYFGPGTRLTVT.

The rearrangement joins TRBV30 to TRBJ2-7; D gene uncertain. Trimming removed 0 bases from V and 6 bases from J, with 6 bases in between. The CDR3 consists of 11 residues. Germline assignment: CDR1 GTSNPN and CDR2 SVGIG (reference sequence). The CDR3, as DNA: TGTGCCTGGAGTGTAGGCCCCGAGCAGTACTTC. Amino acids: CAWSVGPEQYF.

This clone occurred once. This sequence joins TRBV7-2 and TRBJ1-5, with a weak D call TRBD1 (6 bases). V was trimmed by 3 bases and J by 0 bases, leaving 21 bases between them. This CDR3 contains 19 residues. Germline V CDR1 and CDR2: SGHTA, FQGNSA. The CDR3 is CASSFRGGGVQNSNQPQHF. CDR3 nucleotides: TGTGCCAGCAGCTTTAGAGGGGGAGGAGTCCAGAATAGCAATCAGCCCCAGCATTTT.

The chain is built from TRBV10-3 and TRBJ2-7; TRBD2 agrees at 7 bases. V was clipped by 6 bases and J by 3 bases; unmatched bases: 11. The CDR3 totals 15 residues. CDR1 is ENHRY, CDR2 SYGVKD, per germline. The CDR3: CAISDPGTTFYEQYF. The CDR3, as DNA: TGTGCCATCAGCGACCCCGGGACTACGTTCTACGAGCAGTACTTC.

This chain uses TRBV27 with TRBJ2-1; D perhaps matches TRBD1 (6 bases). CDR1 and CDR2 from the germline V gene are MNHEY and SMNVEV (reference sequence). V lost 2 bases and J 7 bases, leaving 12 bases between the germline ends. The CDR3 extends over 14 amino acids. CDR3 DNA: TGTGCCAGCAGTTTACGGACAGTACCAAATGAGCAGTTCTTC. Translating it yields CASSLRTVPNEQFF.

V and J are TRBV28 and TRBJ1-2; weak D call: TRBD1 (5 bases). The germline V gene has CDR1 MDHEN and CDR2 SYDVKM. V was trimmed by 3 bases and J by 11 bases, leaving 19 bases between them. The CDR3 is 14 residues long. The CDR3 here is CASSFRAGSYRYTF. CDR3 bases: TGTGCCAGCAGTTTCAGGGCCGGAAGCTATCGGTACACCTTC.

This chain uses TRBV4-2 with TRBJ2-1; D ambiguous. CDR1 and CDR2 from the germline V gene are LGHNA and YNFKEQ. With 0 bases removed from V and 13 bases from J, the gap between germline ends came to 16 bases. The CDR3 consists of 14 residues. This CDR3 reads CASSQDPLPEAQFF. The DNA for the CDR3 is TGTGCCAGCAGCCAAGACCCCCTCCCGGAAGCTCAGTTCTTC.

The chain is built from TRBV5-5 and TRBJ2-2; D uncertain. In germline, CDR1 is SGHKS, CDR2 YYEKEE (reference sequence). This CDR3 comprises 14 residues. V lost 0 bases and J lost 1, with 4 bases in between. CDR3 sequence reads: CASSLALNTGELFF. Written as DNA, the CDR3 is TGTGCCAGCAGCTTGGCTTTGAACACCGGGGAGCTGTTTTTT.

The V gene is TRBV7-9, the J gene TRBJ2-5, with 8 bases aligning to TRBD1. Matching the DNA end better, TRBJ2-7 makes the J call doubtful. The CDR3 is made up of 16 amino acids. Germline values: CDR1 SEHNR, CDR2 FQNEAQ (reference sequence). This chain's CDR3 is CASSLLLGTGIDEQYF. In nucleotides, the CDR3 is TGTGCCAGCAGCTTGCTATTGGGGACAGGAATTGACGAGCAGTACTTC.

V and J are TRBV18 and TRBJ2-7; D may match TRBD1 or TRBD2 (5 bases each). The V end lost 1 base, the J end lost 1 base, and 14 bases lay between the germline ends. CDR3 length equals 16 residues. Germline lookup yields CDR1 KGHSH and CDR2 LQKENI. This CDR3 reads CASSPQGPTASYEQYF. CDR3 nucleotide sequence: TGTGCCAGCTCACCACAGGGACCAACTGCTTCCTACGAGCAGTACTTC.

The V call is TRBV5-1, the J call TRBJ2-5, with no clear D. CDR3 length: 14 amino acids. Germline-derived CDR1 and CDR2 are SGHRS and YFSETQ. V was clipped by 1 base and J by 5 bases, with 12 bases between them. CDR3 residues: CASSLRGFEETQYF. The CDR3 DNA sequence: TGCGCCAGCAGCTTGCGAGGATTTGAGGAGACCCAGTACTTC.

CDR3 residues: CASSGLLSTTGGCNEKLFF. The CDR3 DNA reads TGTGCCAGCAGCGGTCTCCTCTCGACGACAGGGGGTTGTAATGAAAAACTGTTTTTT. The chain uses TRBV11-3 and TRBJ1-4, with TRBD1 identical over 9 bases. Trimming took 5 bases from V and 4 from J; bases not matched to a gene: 17. The CDR3 is made up of 19 amino acids. CDR1 is SGHNT, CDR2 YENEEA, per germline.

As for this clone: A read error may produce the germline difference seen at one junction end. V and J are TRBV11-2 and TRBJ2-2; no clear D. This CDR3 spans 12 amino acids. Germline V gives CDR1 SGHAT, CDR2 FQNNGV. DNA for the CDR3: TGTGCCACCAGCAGCCACACCGGGGAGCTGTTTTTT. Its protein product is CATSSHTGELFF.

This chain connects TRBV10-1 to TRBJ1-3; D unresolved. V was pared by 2 bases and J by 1 base, with 6 bases between. The CDR3 extends over 14 amino acids. Germline V gene sequence: CDR1 WNHNN, CDR2 SYGVQD (reference sequence). The CDR3 region is CASSERVSGNTIYF. In DNA, the CDR3 is TGCGCCAGCAGTGAGCGGGTTTCTGGAAACACCATATATTTT.

This clone is judged medium-sized. Other DNA sequences in the same sample also yield this CDR3. This chain connects TRBV27 to TRBJ2-7; D possibly uses TRBD1 or TRBD2 (5 bases each). Germline V gives CDR1 MNHEY, CDR2 SMNVEV (reference sequence). The CDR3 spans 14 residues. V lost 3 bases and J lost 4, with 13 bases in between. CDR3 bases: TGTGCCAGCAGTTTTGGGACGGGCCCGTACGAGCAGTACTTC. The encoded protein is CASSFGTGPYEQYF.